This T cell receptor (beta chain) was documented in a study of shared clonotypes between healthy human individuals. General study findings and limits: A small donor pool kept down the genetic and exposure-history diversity that was represented.

Note on this clone: Antigen unknown.

The protocol was immunoSEQ multiplex PCR, while the TCRdb copy is restricted to in-frame clones and leaves out a portion. The sample carries some 490,000 clones, about 78% recorded once. This CDR3 comprises 15 residues. V trimming: 6 bases; J trimming: 2 bases; junction bases outside the gene matches: 8. Germline CDR1 SGHVS, CDR2 FNYEAQ. The chain has TRBV7-6 and TRBJ2-7; 9 bases are a match to TRBD2. Sample: PBMCs. The source of this sequence is a woman in her thirties or forties in good health. Some clones in this sample may be carry-over from other donors' samples. DNA for the CDR3: TGTGCCAGCAGTTACGGGACTAGCCTAACCTACGAGCAGTACTTC. Translated, it gives CASSYGTSLTYEQYF.